This T cell receptor (beta chain) originates from a study of blood T cell repertoires in COVID-19 (dated by TCRdb to about 2020). A note on the overall study: Recovered participants in ImmuneRACE Cohort 3 were defined by two consecutive negative NP/OP PCR tests, clearance by a healthcare professional, or resolution of symptoms. Samples from collaborators originated in the United States, Italy and Spain and spanned both the acute and convalescent phases of COVID-19. The prospective study material was composed of cDNA or gDNA derived from T cells, B-cell-depleted T cells, or PBMCs. The samples were drawn from the first 160 participants of the ongoing ImmuneRACE study and from 1,254 subjects provided by 6 global collaborators. HLA class I and class II types, where available, came from metadata supplied by the sample provider rather than from assay-based typing. Subjects who had been exposed to COVID-19, were actively infected with it, or had recovered from it provided the deeply sampled blood TCRbeta repertoires that made up the dataset. A de-identified subject ID, COVID-19 status, age in years and sex were almost always included in the sample metadata. The repertoires were released in a freely available public database meant as a resource for research on the immune response to SARS-CoV-2.

Enrolling through a virtual design, the prospective study's participants ranged in age from roughly 18 to 89 years and lived across 20 to 30 United States geographic areas. Cohort assignment in the prospective study relied on participant-reported clinical history from a screening survey and a study questionnaire. Mobile phlebotomists in the prospective study collected whole blood, serum and a nasopharyngeal or oropharyngeal swab from every participant. Additional blood draws and questionnaires over an approximately 2-month period could optionally be provided by prospective study participants. Prospective study blood samples were shipped either frozen or at room temperature before DNA extraction. Summary of the overall study and its limitations: Clinical and demographic metadata were provided uncurated, with the amount varying by source and participant.

With regard to this clone: Its cognate antigen has yet to be identified. No much larger clonotype is one base removed from it; base qualities were not supplied.

TCRbeta CDR3 regions were amplified from genomic DNA using the immunoSEQ Assay, a bias-controlled multiplex PCR. Processing in the source paper ran as follows. The number of nucleated cells in each sample was estimated by amplification of reference gene primers within the assay. To quantify the absolute abundance of each unique TCRbeta CDR3 rearrangement, sequence reads were collapsed and filtered. For each sample, productive Simpson clonality was calculated by taking the square root of Simpson's diversity index across productive rearrangements. The clones in this table, taken by TCRdb from immuneACCESS, are in-frame only. Not every clone is retained; where verified, under half of the shortfall comes from an unresolved V gene, and the cause of the rest is unknown. V, J and clone size are taken as reported in that table, and D and trimming were inferred from the DNA itself. Recorded for this sample are fewer than 200,000 clones; about 88% of them occurred a single time. Under 30% of the sample comes from the top ten.

V trim: 5 bases; J trim: 5 bases; unmatched bases: 7. The germline V gene encodes CDR1 SEHNR and CDR2 FQNEAQ (reference sequence). The CDR3 spans 15 residues, from the cysteine through the phenylalanine. Only the CDR3 portion is preserved as DNA: 45 bases, with reading frame beginning at the first base. Here the chain combines TRBV7-9 and TRBJ1-1; TRBD1 lines up with 11 middle nucleotides. Sequencing input: PBMCs or T cells enriched from blood (not recorded which). The source of this sequence is a woman aged 40 to 55 in a cohort exposed to, infected with or recovered from COVID-19 (not recorded which). The CDR3 protein: CASSAPGTGGTEAFF. The DNA is as follows: TGTGCCAGCAGCGCCCCGGGGACAGGGGGGACTGAAGCTTTCTTT.